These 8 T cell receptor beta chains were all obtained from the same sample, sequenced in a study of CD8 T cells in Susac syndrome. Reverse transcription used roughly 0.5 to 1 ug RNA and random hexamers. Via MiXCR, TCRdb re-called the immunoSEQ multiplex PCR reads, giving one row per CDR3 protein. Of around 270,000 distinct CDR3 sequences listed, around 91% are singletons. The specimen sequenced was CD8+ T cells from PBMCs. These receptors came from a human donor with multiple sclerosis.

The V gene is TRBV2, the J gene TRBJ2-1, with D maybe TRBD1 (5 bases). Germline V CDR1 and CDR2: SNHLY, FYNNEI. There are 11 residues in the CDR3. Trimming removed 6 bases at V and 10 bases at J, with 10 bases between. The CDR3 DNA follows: TGTGCCAGCAGATGGGGCGAGGAGCAGTTCTTC. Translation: CASRWGEEQFF.

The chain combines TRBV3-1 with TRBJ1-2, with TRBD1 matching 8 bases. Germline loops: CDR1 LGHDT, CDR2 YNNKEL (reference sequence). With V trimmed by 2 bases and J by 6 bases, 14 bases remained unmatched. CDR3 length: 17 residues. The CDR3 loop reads CASSQPPTGEAFDGYTF. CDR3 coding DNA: TGTGCCAGCAGCCAACCGCCGACAGGGGAGGCGTTTGATGGCTACACCTTC. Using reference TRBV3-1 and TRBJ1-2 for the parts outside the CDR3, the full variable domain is DTAVSQTPKYLVTQMGNDKSIKCEQNLGHDTMYWYKQDSKKFLKIMFSYNNKELIINETVPNRFSPKSPDKAHLNLHINSLELGDSAVYFCASSQPPTGEAFDGYTFGSGTRLTVV.

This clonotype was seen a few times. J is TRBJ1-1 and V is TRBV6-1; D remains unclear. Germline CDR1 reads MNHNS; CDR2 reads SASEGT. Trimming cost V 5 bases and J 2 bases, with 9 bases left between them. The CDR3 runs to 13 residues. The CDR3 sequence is CASSLGSNTEAFF. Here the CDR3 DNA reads TGTGCCAGCAGTTTAGGGTCAAACACTGAAGCTTTCTTT.

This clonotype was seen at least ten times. The CDR3 coding sequence is TGTGCCAGCAGTTCCTCAGGGGGCGCCGCAGATACGCAGTATTTT. This codes for CASSSSGGAADTQYF. The chain combines TRBV6-1 with TRBJ2-3; 8 positions match TRBD1. The ends lost 5 bases at V and 4 bases at J; junction bases unmatched: 8. Germline V gives CDR1 MNHNS, CDR2 SASEGT. CDR3 length: 15 amino acids.

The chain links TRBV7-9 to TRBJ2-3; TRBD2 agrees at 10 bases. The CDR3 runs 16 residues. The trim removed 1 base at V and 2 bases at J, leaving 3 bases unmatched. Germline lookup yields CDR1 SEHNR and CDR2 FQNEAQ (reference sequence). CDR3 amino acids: CASSLDLAGDTDTQYF. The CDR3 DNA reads TGTGCCAGCAGCTTAGACCTAGCGGGGGACACAGATACGCAGTATTTT.

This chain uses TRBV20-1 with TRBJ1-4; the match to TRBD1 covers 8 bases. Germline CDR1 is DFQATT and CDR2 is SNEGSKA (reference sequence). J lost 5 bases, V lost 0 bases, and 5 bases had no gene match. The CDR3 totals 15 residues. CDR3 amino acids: CSARDYRGVNEKLFF. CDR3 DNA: TGCAGTGCTAGAGACTACAGGGGGGTCAATGAAAAACTGTTTTTT.

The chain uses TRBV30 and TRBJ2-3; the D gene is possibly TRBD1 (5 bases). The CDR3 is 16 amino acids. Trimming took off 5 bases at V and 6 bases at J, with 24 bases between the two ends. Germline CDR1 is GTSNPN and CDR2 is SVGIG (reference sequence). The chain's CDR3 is CAWAAVDSPGPDTQYF. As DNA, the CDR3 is TGTGCCTGGGCGGCGGTTGACAGTCCCGGGCCGGATACGCAGTATTTT.

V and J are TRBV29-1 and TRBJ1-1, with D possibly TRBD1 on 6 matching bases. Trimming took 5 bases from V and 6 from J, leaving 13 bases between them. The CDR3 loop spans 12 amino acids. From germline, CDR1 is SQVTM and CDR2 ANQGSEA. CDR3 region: CSVQGPGSEAFF. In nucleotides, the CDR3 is TGCAGCGTTCAGGGGCCAGGCTCTGAAGCTTTCTTT.